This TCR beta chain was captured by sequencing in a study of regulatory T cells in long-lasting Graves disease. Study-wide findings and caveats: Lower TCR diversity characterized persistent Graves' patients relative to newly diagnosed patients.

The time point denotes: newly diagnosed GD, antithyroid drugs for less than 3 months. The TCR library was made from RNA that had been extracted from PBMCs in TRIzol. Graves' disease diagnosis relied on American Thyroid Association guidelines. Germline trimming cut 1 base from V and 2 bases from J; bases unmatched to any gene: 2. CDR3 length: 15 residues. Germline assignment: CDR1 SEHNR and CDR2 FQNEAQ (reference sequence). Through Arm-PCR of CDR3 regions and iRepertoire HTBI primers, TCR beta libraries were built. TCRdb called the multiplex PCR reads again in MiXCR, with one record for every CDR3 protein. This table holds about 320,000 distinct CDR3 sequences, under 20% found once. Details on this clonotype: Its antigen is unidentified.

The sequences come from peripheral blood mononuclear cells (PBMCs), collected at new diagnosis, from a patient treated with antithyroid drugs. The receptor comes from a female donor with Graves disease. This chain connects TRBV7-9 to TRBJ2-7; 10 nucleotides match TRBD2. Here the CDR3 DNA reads TGTGCCAGCAGCTTAGGCCTAGCGGGGGCCTACGAGCAGTACTTC. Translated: CASSLGLAGAYEQYF.